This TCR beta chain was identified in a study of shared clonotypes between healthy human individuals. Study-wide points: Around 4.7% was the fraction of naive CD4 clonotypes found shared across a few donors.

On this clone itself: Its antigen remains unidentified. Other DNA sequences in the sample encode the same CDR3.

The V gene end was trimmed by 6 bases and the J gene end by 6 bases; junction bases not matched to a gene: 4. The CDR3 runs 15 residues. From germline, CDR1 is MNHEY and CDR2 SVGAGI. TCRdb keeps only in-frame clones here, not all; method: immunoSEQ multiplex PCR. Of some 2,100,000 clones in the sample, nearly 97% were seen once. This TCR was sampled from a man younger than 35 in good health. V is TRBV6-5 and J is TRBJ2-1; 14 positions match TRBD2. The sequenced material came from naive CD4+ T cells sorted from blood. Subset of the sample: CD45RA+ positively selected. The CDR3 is CASSRGTSGSNEQFF. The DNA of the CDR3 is TGTGCCAGCAGCCGAGGGACTAGCGGGAGCAATGAGCAGTTCTTC.